These 18 T cell receptor beta chains share one sample of origin, sequenced in a study of blood T cell repertoires in COVID-19. Profiling relied on immunoSEQ multiplex PCR, and the TCRdb table lists in-frame clones only, not all of them. Of 100,000 to 120,000 clones listed, approximately 85% are singletons. Sequencing input: peripheral blood. The receptors were sampled from a woman aged 60-75 years with COVID-19, enrolled during active disease.

The chain has TRBV15 and TRBJ2-5, with 13 bases identical to TRBD2. CDR3 size: 20 residues. Germline V lookup: CDR1 LNHNV, CDR2 YYDKDF (reference sequence). V gave up 1 base and J gave up 5 bases; unmatched junction bases: 16. The CDR3 DNA sequence: TGTGCCACCAGCAGAGGGGAGACTAGCGGGGGGACCCTCATAGGGGAGACCCAGTACTTC. Protein product: CATSRGETSGGTLIGETQYF.

Details on this clone: The junction differs from germline at one of its ends, possibly a read error. The chain joins TRBV6-6 to TRBJ1-2; D not certain. Germline assignment: CDR1 MNHNY and CDR2 SVGAGI (reference sequence). This CDR3 spans 13 amino acids. CDR3 in DNA: TGTGCCAGCAGGTACTTAGTTGAGAATGGCTACACCTTC. It translates to CASRYLVENGYTF.

The rearrangement uses TRBV7-9 and TRBJ1-5, with 9 bases aligning to TRBD1. The CDR3 extends over 13 amino acids. In germline, CDR1 is SEHNR, CDR2 FQNEAQ (reference sequence). The ends lost 5 bases at V and 9 bases at J; junction bases unmatched: 5. The CDR3 nucleotides read TGTGCCAGCAGCCGGGGGACAGGGTGGCCCCAGCATTTT. Translated, it gives CASSRGTGWPQHF.

The chain is built from TRBV4-1 and TRBJ1-5; no clear D gene. Germline V gene data show CDR1 as MGHRA and CDR2 as YSYEKL. The CDR3 runs to 14 residues. Trimming stripped 0 bases from V and 5 bases from J, with 8 bases between. The CDR3 coding sequence is TGCGCCAGCAGCCAAGAGGAGGTGGATCAGCCCCAGCATTTT. As protein: CASSQEEVDQPQHF.

The chain has TRBV5-1 and TRBJ2-3, with D maybe TRBD1 (5 bases). This CDR3 has 15 residues. CDR1 and CDR2 (germline): SGHRS, YFSETQ. Trimming removed 0 bases from V and 1 base from J, with 9 bases in between. The CDR3, as DNA: TGCGCCAGCAGCTTGGGGGTAGGGGGCACAGATACGCAGTATTTT. The encoded protein is CASSLGVGGTDTQYF.

The count of this clone is one. The chain links TRBV7-9 to TRBJ2-2; 7 nucleotides agree with TRBD2. Germline trimming cut 4 bases from V and 5 bases from J; bases unmatched to any gene: 7. CDR1 SEHNR and CDR2 FQNEAQ come from the germline V gene (reference sequence). The CDR3 is 15 residues long. The CDR3 reads CASSSVRGGTGELFF. The DNA of the CDR3 is TGTGCCAGCAGCTCTGTACGCGGGGGTACCGGGGAGCTGTTTTTT.

V gene TRBV12-3 or TRBV12-4 combines with J gene TRBJ2-3, with D possibly being TRBD2 (5 bases). CDR3 size: 13 residues. V was shortened by 5 bases and J by 4 bases, with 10 bases between the two germline ends. CDR3 bases: TGTGCCAGCAGTGCACTAGAAGCAGATACGCAGTATTTT. Its translation: CASSALEADTQYF.

This chain connects TRBV6-5 to TRBJ1-1; D gene ambiguous. The ends were cut back, 3 bases at V and 4 bases at J, with 12 bases in the middle. CDR1 and CDR2 (germline): MNHEY, SVGAGI. The CDR3 spans 14 residues. The CDR3 loop is CASSYRGMSTEAFF. DNA for the CDR3: TGTGCCAGCAGTTATAGAGGGATGAGCACTGAAGCTTTCTTT.

This clone was counted between two and nine times. The gene calls are TRBV19 and TRBJ2-7, with D possibly matching TRBD2 (6 bases). Trimming removed 5 bases at V and 1 base at J, with 30 bases between. Germline V gives CDR1 LNHDA, CDR2 SQIVND (reference sequence). The CDR3 length is 20 residues. The CDR3 sequence is CASSVWGRGKILGGSYEQYF. In DNA, the CDR3 is TGTGCCAGTAGTGTCTGGGGACGAGGGAAGATTCTCGGGGGTTCCTACGAGCAGTACTTC.

This chain links TRBV9 with TRBJ2-3; D perhaps matches TRBD1 (6 bases). The CDR3 length is 15 residues. CDR1 and CDR2 from the germline V gene are SGDLS and YYNGEE. Trimming shortened V by 4 bases and J by 4 bases, and 16 bases separated the two germline ends. This CDR3 reads CASSFLQGSADTQYF. For the CDR3, the DNA is TGTGCCAGCAGCTTCCTTCAGGGGTCAGCAGATACGCAGTATTTT. Together with reference TRBV9 and TRBJ2-3, the CDR3 gives the full variable domain: DSGVTQTPKHLITATGQRVTLRCSPRSGDLSVYWYQQSLDQGLQFLIQYYNGEERAKGNILERFSAQQFPDLHSELNLSSLELGDSALYFCASSFLQGSADTQYFGPGTRLTVL.

The V call is TRBV7-8, the J call TRBJ2-5; 11 bases map to TRBD2. The CDR3 covers 16 residues. The V segment lost 5 bases and the J segment 4 bases; nucleotides outside the gene matches: 9. Germline lookup yields CDR1 SGHVS and CDR2 FQNEAQ. The CDR3 protein is CASSNVAGGRPETQYF. The CDR3 DNA follows: TGTGCCAGCAGCAACGTAGCGGGGGGGCGGCCAGAGACCCAGTACTTC.

The chain combines TRBV5-1 with TRBJ2-3; 9 bases fit TRBD2. The ends lost 2 bases at V and 2 bases at J; junction bases unmatched: 9. CDR1 SGHRS and CDR2 YFSETQ come from the germline V gene. This CDR3 has 17 amino acids. CDR3 coding DNA: TGCGCCAGCAGCTTCGGCGGGCGGGGGGGCCTCACAGATACGCAGTATTTT. It is translated as CASSFGGRGGLTDTQYF.

The chain combines TRBV4-1 with TRBJ1-1; 9 nucleotides agree with TRBD1. J was trimmed by 5 bases and V by 4 bases; bases with no gene match: 5. The CDR3 contains 14 residues. The germline CDR1 and CDR2 sequences are MGHRA and YSYEKL. The CDR3 DNA is TGCGCCAGCAGCCTGGACAGGGGAGGGACTGAAGCTTTCTTT. Amino acid sequence: CASSLDRGGTEAFF.

The chain joins TRBV19 to TRBJ2-2, with a possible D match to TRBD2 (5 bases). CDR3 length: 12 residues. Trimming took 4 bases from V and 7 from J, leaving 7 bases between them. Looked up from germline, CDR1 is LNHDA and CDR2 is SQIVND (reference sequence). CDR3 coding DNA: TGTGCCAGTAGTACGGGAATCGGGGAGCTGTTTTTT. Encoded protein: CASSTGIGELFF.

This clone was observed once. J is TRBJ1-4 and V is TRBV12-5, with a possible D match to TRBD1 (5 bases). This CDR3 has 14 residues. Germline assignment: CDR1 LGHNT and CDR2 FRNRAP. V gave up 6 bases and J gave up 7 bases, with 15 bases separating them. The CDR3 here is CASGPHPGFEKLFF. The CDR3 region has the DNA TGTGCTAGTGGCCCGCATCCAGGGTTTGAAAAACTGTTTTTT.

The chain carries TRBV2 and TRBJ1-5; D not certain. V lost 7 bases and J 4 bases, leaving 8 bases between the germline ends. CDR1 is SNHLY, CDR2 FYNNEI, per germline. The CDR3 consists of 12 residues. For the CDR3, the DNA is TGTGCCAGCAAGCGAGTAAATCAGCCCCAGCATTTT. Its protein is CASKRVNQPQHF.

This chain uses TRBV7-2 with TRBJ1-6, with TRBD1 matching 7 bases. CDR3 length equals 15 residues. With V trimmed by 4 bases and J by 5 bases, 5 bases remained unmatched. Germline assignment: CDR1 SGHTA and CDR2 FQGNSA. The CDR3 protein is CASSYKGANNSPLHF. The CDR3 DNA reads as TGTGCCAGCAGCTACAAGGGGGCTAATAATTCACCCCTCCACTTT.

The chain carries TRBV24-1 and TRBJ1-2, with 8 bases aligning to TRBD1. Germline V gene sequence: CDR1 KGHDR, CDR2 SFDVKD. The junction had 13 bases not matched to a gene; V was cut back by 5 bases and J by 6 bases. CDR3 length: 16 amino acids. The CDR3 sequence: CATSAGIGQGEDGYTF. The DNA for the CDR3 is TGTGCCACCAGTGCTGGGATCGGACAGGGAGAGGATGGCTACACCTTC.